The subject of this entry is one T cell receptor (beta chain). What this receptor recognizes is not known. No base quality values were provided; no much bigger clone lies one nucleotide off. The sample is drawn from a study of T cell changes during pregnancy in multiple sclerosis (dated by TCRdb to the late 2010s). Study-level background: The study examined how the T cell repertoire changed over the course of pregnancy in women with multiple sclerosis.

Looking up the germline V gene (reference sequence) yields CDR1 MNHEY and CDR2 SMNVEV. V has 3 bases trimmed and J has 1 base trimmed; junction bases matching no gene number 5. From cysteine to phenylalanine, the CDR3 is 16 amino acids long. Left in the record is the CDR3 DNA by itself, 48 bases read in frame from the first base. Library creation used the immunoSEQ multiplex PCR assay. TCRdb retrieved this table from immuneACCESS and kept in-frame rearrangements only. Not all clones are present; in checked studies, unresolved V genes account for under half, and no reason is known for the remainder. This sample holds 65,000 to 90,000 clones; nearly 95% were observed only once. The biggest ten clones account for roughly 0.29% of the sample.

The chain couples TRBV27 to TRBJ2-2, with 7 bases matching TRBD2. The sample here was CD4+ T cells from peripheral blood mononuclear cells, taken after pregnancy. This clonotype was obtained from a female donor with multiple sclerosis, enrolled in a pregnancy study. The CDR3 region reads CASSFRLARNTGELFF. The bases are TGTGCCAGCAGTTTTCGACTAGCAAGGAACACCGGGGAGCTGTTTTTT.